This entry describes one T cell receptor (beta chain). In the original analysis: Reference gene primer amplification in the assay estimated nucleated cell counts. Produced via immunoSEQ multiplex PCR; TCRdb's table is partial and in-frame only. The DNA was the basis for D and trimming; V, J and clone size are from that table. Of around 430,000 clones in the sample, about 83% were seen once. Grouping used clinical history reported by participants in a survey and questionnaire. Recovered status applied to Cohort 3 donors who had two consecutive negative PCRs. It also applied to those with clearance or with symptom resolution. This specimen comes from a study of blood T cell repertoires in COVID-19. Background on the study: PBMCs, B-cell-depleted T cells, or T cells were the source of the cDNA or gDNA that made up the material.

CDR1 and CDR2 from the germline V gene are MNHNS and SASEGT. This CDR3 has 16 amino acids. Germline trimming cut 2 bases from V and 3 bases from J; bases unmatched to any gene: 9. The receptor's source is a woman in her 50s who had recovered from COVID-19. Material for sequencing was PBMCs or T cells enriched from blood (not recorded which). The chain recombines TRBV6-1 with TRBJ2-7, with 8 bases aligning to TRBD1. CDR3 sequence reads: CASSERSRTGIYEQYF. The CDR3 nucleotides are TGTGCCAGCAGTGAAAGGAGCAGGACAGGGATCTACGAGCAGTACTTC.